These T cell receptor beta chains were read from a single sample in a study of blood T cell repertoires in COVID-19. Some clones are missing from TCRdb's copy, which holds only in-frame ones; the method was immunoSEQ multiplex PCR. Of 110,000 or so clones in the sample, around 85% are singletons; the top ten hold less than 15%. Sequencing used peripheral blood. The receptors derive from a human donor in a cohort sampled during active COVID-19. CDR3s include the opening cysteine and the closing phenylalanine or tryptophan. The D gene is left open where the match is weak. Clone size is given for some rows only: seen once, a few or many times, or a class if the clone is expanded.

TRBV9,.,TRBJ1-4,.,TGTGCCAGCAGCGTAGGCGGCAGAACTAATGAAAAACTGTTTTTT,CASSVGGRTNEKLFF
TRBV2,once,TRBJ1-1,.,TGTGCCAGCAGGGGGACCGGGAGGACTGAAGCTTTCTTT,CASRGTGRTEAFF
TRBV14,.,TRBJ1-1,.,TGTGCCAGCAGCCCAGGGGAAACGATGAACACTGAAGCTTTCTTT,CASSPGETMNTEAFF
TRBV2,once,TRBJ2-2,TRBD1,TGTGCCAGCAGTAAGGACAGGGGGCTGGTGGGGGAGCTGTTTTTT,CASSKDRGLVGELFF
TRBV6-5,.,TRBJ1-2,TRBD1,TGTGCCAGCAGTTACTCCGGGACAGGGAGGTATGGCTACACCTTC,CASSYSGTGRYGYTF
TRBV15,.,TRBJ2-2,.,TGTGCCACCAGCATAAGACAGGTTGGCGGGGAGCTGTTTTTT,CATSIRQVGGELFF
TRBV7-3,.,TRBJ2-1,.,TGTGCCAGCAGCTTGTCGGGGGGCGAGCAGTTCTTC,CASSLSGGEQFF
TRBV6-5,.,TRBJ1-6,TRBD1,TGTGCCAGCAGTTACTCGAGCCAGGGGGTAACTTCACCCCTCCACTTT,CASSYSSQGVTSPLHF
TRBV11-2,.,TRBJ1-4,TRBD1,TGTGCCAGCAGATACACGGTAGGGACAGTAAATGAAAAACTGTTTTTT,CASRYTVGTVNEKLFF
TRBV6-5,once,TRBJ2-3,.,TGTGCCAGCAGTTACTCATGGGGGGACACAGATACGCAGTATTTT,CASSYSWGDTDTQYF
TRBV9,.,TRBJ2-7,.,TGTGCCAGCAGCGTTTTAACTTCTTCCGAGCAGTACTTC,CASSVLTSSEQYF
TRBV19,.,TRBJ1-5,.,TGTGCCGTCGGCGGGCAGGGGCCAAGTCCCCAGCATTTT,CAVGGQGPSPQHF
TRBV5-1,.,TRBJ2-7,.,TGCGCCAGCCGCGATGGGGGGACCCGCGGCGAGCAGTACTTC,CASRDGGTRGEQYF
TRBV5-1,.,TRBJ2-2,TRBD1,TGCGCCAGCAGCTCACAGGGGTTCGCGAACACCGGGGAGCTGTTTTTT,CASSSQGFANTGELFF
TRBV24-1,.,TRBJ2-3,TRBD2,TGTGCCACCAGTGATTGGGGGGGAAGAAGGACAGATACGCAGTATTTT,CATSDWGGRRTDTQYF
TRBV7-8,.,TRBJ2-3,.,TGTGCCAGCAGCCTCCGCCCTAGCGACACAGATACGCAGTATTTT,CASSLRPSDTDTQYF
TRBV7-2,.,TRBJ1-3,.,TGTGCCAGCAGCTTATGGGCGTCCTCTGGAAACACCATATATTTT,CASSLWASSGNTIYF
TRBV30,.,TRBJ1-1,TRBD1,TGTGCCTGGACGACAGGGCTGAACACTGAAGCTTTCTTT,CAWTTGLNTEAFF
TRBV28,.,TRBJ1-3,.,TGTGCCAGCAGTTTCGGGGTTGCTGCCGGAAACACCATATATTTT,CASSFGVAAGNTIYF
TRBV11-2,few,TRBJ2-7,.,TGTGCCAGCAGCTTAGATGATAGACAGGACTACGAGCAGTACTTC,CASSLDDRQDYEQYF
TRBV19,.,TRBJ2-7,.,TGTGCCAGTAGTACCGTGAGCTCCTACGAGCAGTACTTC,CASSTVSSYEQYF
TRBV7-9,.,TRBJ2-1,.,TGTGCCAGCAGCCGCGGGCCTCTCAATGAGCAGTTCTTC,CASSRGPLNEQFF
TRBV7-2,.,TRBJ2-5,.,TGTGCCAGCAGCTCTCCTAGGCTCAGCCGCGAGACCCAGTACTTC,CASSSPRLSRETQYF
TRBV4-1,.,TRBJ2-6,.,TGCGCCAGCAGCCAATTCAGGGTATCAAGCTCTGGGGCCAACGTCCTGACTTTC,CASSQFRVSSSGANVLTF
TRBV19,.,TRBJ1-2,TRBD1,TGTGCCAGTAGAACGCTGCTAGGGGGCGTTTATGGCTACACCTTC,CASRTLLGGVYGYTF
TRBV19,.,TRBJ1-4,.,TGTGCCAGTAGTATGAGGACAGTTGGGGAAAAACTGTTTTTT,CASSMRTVGEKLFF
TRBV3-1/TRBV3-2,.,TRBJ1-5,TRBD1,TGTGCCAGCAGCTACGGGACAGGGGGTAACCAGCCCCAGCATTTT,CASSYGTGGNQPQHF
TRBV11-2,.,TRBJ1-6,.,TGTGCCAGCAGCCCCGGGTGGGCAGGGAGGGGGACCCTCCACTTT,CASSPGWAGRGTLHF
TRBV4-1,.,TRBJ2-2,.,TGCGCCAGCAGCCTGCGGGACGGGGAGCTGTTTTTT,CASSLRDGELFF
TRBV6-5,.,TRBJ2-7,TRBD1,TGTGCCAGCAGTCCACCGGGACAGGGTTCGGTATGGTTC,CASSPPGQGSVWF
TRBV11-2,few,TRBJ2-1,TRBD1,TGTGCCAGCAGCTCCTCCGGGACAGGGGCCTACAATGAGCAGTTCTTC,CASSSSGTGAYNEQFF
TRBV5-8,.,TRBJ2-5,.,TGTGCCAGCAGTCCCCAGGACCAAGAGACCCAGTACTTC,CASSPQDQETQYF
TRBV25-1,.,TRBJ2-1,TRBD1,TGTGCCAGCCACGGGACAGGGGGCTCTAGAAGGTCCTACAATGAGCAGTTCTTC,CASHGTGGSRRSYNEQFF
TRBV24-1,.,TRBJ2-1,TRBD2,TGTGCCACCAGTGACCACCGGGGGGGTGGGATCAATGAGCAGTTCTTC,CATSDHRGGGINEQFF
TRBV14,.,TRBJ2-6,.,TGTGCCAGCAGCCAAAGACAGTACTCTGGGGCCAACGTCCTGACTTTC,CASSQRQYSGANVLTF
TRBV7-2,.,TRBJ1-1,.,TGTGCCAGCAGCTTAGCGCCGAGGTCCGGGGAAGCTTTCTTT,CASSLAPRSGEAFF
TRBV11-2,once,TRBJ2-7,TRBD1,TGTGCCAGCAGCTCACAGGGGAAAACGTACGAGCAGTACTTC,CASSSQGKTYEQYF
TRBV6-2/TRBV6-3,.,TRBJ1-1,.,TGTGCCAGCACCCCCCCGCCGTACACCATGAACACTGAAGCTTTCTTT,CASTPPPYTMNTEAFF